One and the same sample provided the 17 T cell receptor beta chains below, sequenced in a study of blood T cells in healthy people across ages. The use of a sample-barcoded 5' primer and a J-beta primer mix characterized a second PCR of roughly 6 to 11 cycles. Via MiXCR, TCRdb re-called the 5' RACE reads, giving one row per CDR3 protein. Of about 1.8 million distinct CDR3 sequences in the sample, around 48% are singletons; the top ten hold roughly 2%. Sequencing input: blood. The receptors were sampled from a woman in her thirties or forties in good health.

The V and J genes are TRBV6-5 and TRBJ2-3, with TRBD2 matching 8 bases. V was clipped by 5 bases and J by 4 bases; unmatched bases: 5. The germline CDR1 and CDR2 sequences are MNHEY and SVGAGI. The CDR3 covers 14 residues. This CDR3 is CASSASGGSDTQYF. CDR3 bases: TGTGCCAGCAGTGCAAGCGGGGGTTCAGATACGCAGTATTTT.

The chain recombines TRBV11-2 with TRBJ2-3; TRBD1 might be the D (6 bases). The germline V gene has CDR1 SGHAT and CDR2 FQNNGV. Trimming removed 3 bases at V and 4 bases at J, with 11 bases between. The CDR3 sequence is 14 residues long. Written as DNA, the CDR3 is TGTGCCAGCAGCTTCGACAGGAGCGCAGATACGCAGTATTTT. Amino acid sequence: CASSFDRSADTQYF.

The chain has TRBV2 and TRBJ2-3, with 9 positions matching TRBD2. V trimming: 6 bases; J trimming: 6 bases; junction bases outside the gene matches: 7. CDR1 and CDR2 from the germline V gene are SNHLY and FYNNEI. CDR3 size: 14 residues. For the CDR3, the DNA is TGTGCCAGCAGCGGGGGACTAGCTCGGGATACGCAGTATTTT. This sequence encodes CASSGGLARDTQYF.

The rearrangement uses TRBV27 and TRBJ2-6; 10 nucleotides agree with TRBD2. This CDR3 contains 18 residues. Unmatched junction bases numbered 16, after V lost 4 bases and J lost 10 bases. Germline lookup yields CDR1 MNHEY and CDR2 SMNVEV (reference sequence). The CDR3 DNA reads TGTGCCAGCAGTTCCTCTAGCGGGGGCCCGGTGGAGGCTAACGTCCTGACTTTC. Protein sequence: CASSSSSGGPVEANVLTF.

Remarks on this clonotype: Germline is not matched at one junction end, which may reflect a read error. The chain is built from TRBV7-2 and TRBJ2-5; 10 nucleotides match TRBD2. Germline-derived CDR1 and CDR2 are SGHTA and FQGNSA. The CDR3 runs to 17 residues. The CDR3, as DNA: TGTGCCAGCAGCCCGGGACTAGCGAGGGGGTACCAAGAGGCCCAGTACTTC. It yields the protein CASSPGLARGYQEAQYF.

The chain employs TRBV20-1 and TRBJ2-1, with 7 bases fitting TRBD1. This CDR3 is built from 13 residues. Per germline, CDR1 DFQATT and CDR2 SNEGSKA (reference sequence). J lost 7 bases, V lost 5 bases, and 8 bases had no gene match. The CDR3 protein is CSAGETGSNEQFF. The CDR3, as DNA: TGCAGTGCTGGGGAGACAGGGTCGAATGAGCAGTTCTTC.

This clonotype was seen a single time. V and J are TRBV7-2 and TRBJ2-2; no firm D call. V lost 0 bases, J lost 2 bases, and 10 bases lay in between. The CDR3 contains 16 residues. The germline gives CDR1 SGHTA, CDR2 FQGNSA. This CDR3 reads CASSLAASLNTGELFF. Here the CDR3 DNA reads TGTGCCAGCAGCTTAGCCGCCTCCCTCAACACCGGGGAGCTGTTTTTT. The variable domain in full, with the rest retrieved from reference TRBV7-2 and TRBJ2-2, is GAGVSQSPSNKVTEKGKDVELRCDPISGHTALYWYRQSLGQGLEFLIYFQGNSAPDKSGLPSDRFSAERTGGSVSTLTIQRTQQEDSAVYLCASSLAASLNTGELFFGEGSRLTVL.

The sample holds a few counts of this clonotype. V gene TRBV6-5 combines with J gene TRBJ2-1; 8 bases line up with TRBD2. The CDR3 sequence is 13 residues long. Looked up from germline, CDR1 is MNHEY and CDR2 is SVGAGI. V was pared by 0 bases and J by 10 bases, with 2 bases of the junction left unmatched. The CDR3 reads CASSYSASGEQFF. The DNA for the CDR3 is TGTGCCAGCAGTTACTCGGCTAGCGGGGAGCAGTTCTTC.

The J gene is TRBJ1-1, the V gene TRBV10-3, with TRBD1 identical over 7 bases. The V gene end was trimmed by 7 bases and the J gene end by 0 bases; junction bases not matched to a gene: 8. Per germline, CDR1 ENHRY and CDR2 SYGVKD. CDR3 size: 15 residues. CDR3 nucleotides: TGTGCCATCACTCCCGAGGGGACAGTGAACACTGAAGCTTTCTTT. Its translation is CAITPEGTVNTEAFF.

The J gene is TRBJ2-1, the V gene TRBV4-3; D possibly uses TRBD1 or TRBD2 (7 bases each). CDR3 length: 17 residues. Germline CDR1 is LGHNA and CDR2 is YSLEER. V was trimmed by 0 bases and J by 7 bases, leaving 19 bases between them. CDR3 coding DNA: TGCGCCAGCAGCCAAGAGGAAGGCAGGGGGGGGAGGAATGAGCAGTTCTTC. Translating it yields CASSQEEGRGGRNEQFF.

The gene calls are TRBV4-1 and TRBJ2-1; 7 positions agree with TRBD1. The germline CDR1 and CDR2 sequences are MGHRA and YSYEKL. CDR3 size: 17 residues. The ends lost 0 bases at V and 1 base at J; junction bases unmatched: 6. DNA of the CDR3: TGCGCCAGCAGCCAAGAATCACAGGGGTGGTCCTACAATGAGCAGTTCTTC. Translated, it gives CASSQESQGWSYNEQFF.

This clonotype occurred a few times. A read error may produce the germline difference seen at one junction end. V and J are TRBV5-1 and TRBJ2-3; either TRBD1 or TRBD2 may fit D (5 bases each). There are 15 residues in the CDR3. CDR1 is SGHRS, CDR2 YFSETQ, per germline. The CDR3 region has the DNA TGTGCCAGCAGCTTAGTAGGGGACCGCACAGATACGCAGTATTTT. It specifies CASSLVGDRTDTQYF.

The chain carries TRBV10-3 and TRBJ2-1; 10 nucleotides align to TRBD1. The CDR3 loop spans 15 amino acids. The germline CDR1 and CDR2 sequences are ENHRY and SYGVKD. Trimming removed 2 bases from V and 5 bases from J; junction bases left unmatched: 3. CDR3: CAISEPGTGDNEQFF. The CDR3 bases are TGTGCCATCAGTGAGCCCGGGACAGGGGACAATGAGCAGTTCTTC.

The gene calls are TRBV6-6 and TRBJ2-5; D not certain. Germline V gene lookup returns CDR1 MNHNY and CDR2 SVGAGI (reference sequence). The CDR3 runs to 11 residues. V dropped 8 bases and J dropped 5 bases, with 9 bases sitting between them. This chain's CDR3 is CASGVSETQYF. CDR3 sequence (DNA): TGTGCCAGCGGGGTGTCGGAGACCCAGTACTTC.

The chain carries TRBV29-1 and TRBJ2-3; tentatively, D is TRBD1 or TRBD2 (6 bases each). CDR1 SQVTM and CDR2 ANQGSEA come from the germline V gene. Between the trimmed V and J ends, which lost 6 bases and 0 bases, there was a span of 19 bases. The CDR3 consists of 16 residues. The CDR3 sequence is CSVGPLTGASTDTQYF. The DNA of the CDR3 is TGCAGCGTGGGCCCCCTGACGGGGGCTAGCACAGATACGCAGTATTTT.

J is TRBJ2-5 and V is TRBV28, with a possible D match to TRBD2 (6 bases). The germline CDR1 and CDR2 sequences are MDHEN and SYDVKM. Trimming shortened V by 11 bases and J by 1 base, and 20 bases separated the two germline ends. The CDR3 extends over 15 amino acids. The CDR3 bases are TGTGCCGGATCCCGATGGGGGACTTCCCAAGAGACCCAGTACTTC. Amino acid sequence: CAGSRWGTSQETQYF.

The V call is TRBV7-2, the J call TRBJ1-1; 8 bases match TRBD1. The length of the CDR3 is 15 residues. Trimming removed 5 bases from V and 4 bases from J; junction bases left unmatched: 9. CDR1 and CDR2 (germline): SGHTA, FQGNSA. DNA of the CDR3: TGTGCCAGCAGCACACGGACAGGGTGGGGCACTGAAGCTTTCTTT. It yields the protein CASSTRTGWGTEAFF.